This TCR beta chain was identified during a study of shared T cell receptors in the human thymus. The data were produced by immunoSEQ multiplex PCR, yet TCRdb's version contains in-frame clones alone and is incomplete. The data hold roughly 700,000 clones, with around 87% observed a single time. The same data also contributed to another study, on human thymus T cells. As reported in that work: Obtained as resections during corrective heart surgery, the thymus tissue was then studied. Usage of V and J genes appeared biased in thymic and blood repertoires. Related work found strong thymic repertoire overlap between unrelated individuals.

The sample taken for sequencing was thymocytes. The origin of this receptor is a boy in the first two years of life with a congenital heart defect.

CDR3 in DNA: TGTGCCAGCTCACCACCGGCGGTCGAGGGAGCCAGTTACGACTACACCTTC. This codes for CASSPPAVEGASYDYTF. This chain connects TRBV18 to TRBJ1-2; D gene uncertain. Germline lookup yields CDR1 KGHSH and CDR2 LQKENI. The CDR3 runs 17 residues. Trimming took off 0 bases at V and 10 bases at J, with 24 bases between the two ends.